In this sample, the clone carrying this T cell receptor beta chain turned up a few times. Antigen: not known. Germline V gives CDR1 MGHDK, CDR2 SYGVNS. The CDR3 consists of 12 residues. V gave up 6 bases and J gave up 4 bases, with 10 bases separating them. This sample was taken from a study of beta chain features in type 1 diabetes. The overall study: Patients were similar to healthy donors in age and gender (as well as in cell yields). Examination covered around 100 million sorted cells spanning all samples.

TCRB transcripts that were expressed got sequenced, as all of the isolated RNA had been reverse transcribed. The table came from immunoSEQ multiplex PCR; TCRdb's copy has only in-frame clones and leaves some out. The sample carries about 240,000 clones, around 14% recorded once. Study-wide points: The study found moderately but significantly shorter TCRB CDR3s in all four CD4+ subsets of Type 1 diabetes patients.

This sequence was found in a man aged 30 to 45 with type 1 diabetes. This rearrangement joins TRBV25-1 to TRBJ2-7; tentative D call: TRBD1 (5 bases). The sequenced sample was naive CD4+ T cells from blood. The CDR3 protein is CASSQGTYEQYF. CDR3 sequence (DNA): TGTGCCAGCAGCCAGGGTACTTACGAGCAGTACTTC.